Following are 15 T cell receptor beta chains from one sample sequenced in a study of cytomegalovirus exposure and HLA in healthy donors. Both 60 Vbeta primers and 13 Jbeta primers went into the PCR. Generated by immunoSEQ multiplex PCR, the TCRdb table keeps only in-frame clones and is missing some. Reported are approximately 61,000 clones; the ten largest clones contain around 2.1%. The sample was PBMCs. These TCRs come from a young woman in good health and CMV-seronegative.

The chain employs TRBV30 and TRBJ2-7, with D perhaps matching TRBD2 (6 bases). Germline CDR1 reads GTSNPN; CDR2 reads SVGIG (reference sequence). This CDR3 is built from 11 residues. The germline V and J ends were trimmed by 4 bases and 2 bases, with 6 bases remaining between them. The CDR3: CAWTGAYEQYF. The CDR3 DNA follows: TGTGCCTGGACGGGAGCCTACGAGCAGTACTTC.

The V and J genes are TRBV2 and TRBJ1-3; no clear D. Germline assignment: CDR1 SNHLY and CDR2 FYNNEI. The CDR3 length is 12 residues. V lost 4 bases, J lost 4 bases, and 5 bases lay in between. The chain's CDR3 is CASSVQGNTIYF. The CDR3 bases are TGTGCCAGCAGTGTCCAAGGAAACACCATATATTTT.

V gene TRBV19 combines with J gene TRBJ2-2, with TRBD1 identical over 9 bases. Trimming cost V 7 bases and J 3 bases; bases outside gene matches: 9. This CDR3 is built from 16 residues. Germline CDR1 LNHDA, CDR2 SQIVND (reference sequence). The CDR3 bases are TGTGCCAGTACCCCGGACAGGGGACGGTACACCGGGGAGCTGTTTTTT. Its protein is CASTPDRGRYTGELFF. The complete variable domain, with remaining parts taken from reference TRBV19 and TRBJ2-2, reads DGGITQSPKYLFRKEGQNVTLSCEQNLNHDAMYWYRQDPGQGLRLIYYSQIVNDFQKGDIAEGYSVSREKKESFPLTVTSAQKNPTAFYLCASTPDRGRYTGELFFGEGSRLTVL.

V and J are TRBV29-1 and TRBJ1-2; 8 positions agree with TRBD1. This CDR3 is built from 12 residues. The trim removed 4 bases at V and 3 bases at J, leaving 1 base unmatched. Germline CDR1 reads SQVTM; CDR2 reads ANQGSEA. CDR3 DNA: TGCAGCGTTGTACAGGGGGACTATGGCTACACCTTC. It yields the protein CSVVQGDYGYTF.

In DNA, the CDR3 is TGTGCCAGCAGCTTGAGGTCTAGCGGGTTCTCCGAGCAGTACTTC. As protein: CASSLRSSGFSEQYF. The V and J genes are TRBV7-8 and TRBJ2-7; 8 bases line up with TRBD2. This CDR3 region has 15 residues. The junction had 10 bases not matched to a gene; V was cut back by 3 bases and J by 6 bases. Germline V CDR1 and CDR2: SGHVS, FQNEAQ.

J is TRBJ1-5 and V is TRBV4-1; D unclear. V was clipped by 0 bases and J by 5 bases, with 11 bases between them. The CDR3 spans 15 residues. Per germline, CDR1 MGHRA and CDR2 YSYEKL. In DNA form, the CDR3 reads TGCGCCAGCAGCCAAGAGAGCAGGCCTTATCAGCCCCAGCATTTT. Protein: CASSQESRPYQPQHF.

The gene calls are TRBV6-5 and TRBJ1-6, with 7 bases identical to TRBD1. Germline V CDR1 and CDR2: MNHEY, SVGAGI. Trimming at V came to 0 bases and at J to 5 bases, leaving 4 bases not matched to a gene. This CDR3 spans 16 amino acids. CDR3 nucleotide sequence: TGTGCCAGCAGTTACTCATTCCAGGGGGATAATTCACCCCTCCACTTT. Its translation is CASSYSFQGDNSPLHF.

The chain joins TRBV6-1 to TRBJ2-5, with TRBD1 matching over 8 bases. The CDR3 length is 14 residues. Germline V gives CDR1 MNHNS, CDR2 SASEGT. V was clipped by 5 bases and J by 4 bases; unmatched bases: 6. CDR3 region: CASSTGQGGETQYF. The DNA for the CDR3 is TGTGCCAGCAGTACTGGACAGGGCGGAGAGACCCAGTACTTC.

The chain employs TRBV14 and TRBJ1-2; no firm D call. The CDR3 covers 14 residues. CDR1 and CDR2 from the germline V gene are SGHDN and FVKESK. Trimming stripped 0 bases from V and 3 bases from J, with 8 bases between. The DNA of the CDR3 is TGTGCCAGCAGCCAAGATCGGGGATACTATGGCTACACCTTC. Protein: CASSQDRGYYGYTF.

The rearrangement links TRBV6-5 to TRBJ1-4; 8 nucleotides align to TRBD1. The V gene's germline CDR1 is MNHEY and CDR2 SVGAGI. V trimming: 8 bases; J trimming: 7 bases; junction bases outside the gene matches: 6. CDR3 length: 13 amino acids. Here the CDR3 reads CASGDRGPEKLFF. CDR3 nucleotide sequence: TGTGCCAGCGGAGACAGGGGACCTGAAAAACTGTTTTTT.

The DNA of the CDR3 is TGTGCCAGCTCACCGGGGACAGGGCCACGCACAGATACGCAGTATTTT. Translated: CASSPGTGPRTDTQYF. The chain links TRBV18 to TRBJ2-3, with TRBD1 identical over 9 bases. J was trimmed by 1 base and V by 3 bases; bases with no gene match: 5. CDR1 and CDR2 (germline): KGHSH, LQKENI. The CDR3 extends over 16 amino acids.

The chain links TRBV6-1 to TRBJ2-7; tentatively, D is TRBD2 (6 bases). Germline V CDR1 and CDR2: MNHNS, SASEGT. There are 11 residues in the CDR3. V lost 3 bases and J lost 8, with 8 bases in between. The CDR3 region has the DNA TGTGCCAGCAGTGAGGGCGGGAAGCAGTACTTC. Translating it yields CASSEGGKQYF.

The V and J genes are TRBV5-5 and TRBJ2-7, with D tentatively TRBD1 (6 bases). From germline, CDR1 is SGHKS and CDR2 YYEKEE (reference sequence). V was cut by 0 bases and J by 1 base, with 11 bases left in between. This CDR3 has 15 amino acids. Here the CDR3 DNA reads TGTGCCAGCAGCTTGGCCGGGACACCTTCCTACGAGCAGTACTTC. Translated: CASSLAGTPSYEQYF.

The chain combines TRBV29-1 with TRBJ2-6; perhaps TRBD2 as D (6 bases). The germline V and J ends were trimmed by 3 bases and 2 bases, with 8 bases remaining between them. From germline, CDR1 is SQVTM and CDR2 ANQGSEA. The CDR3 totals 14 residues. CDR3 sequence: CSVDGGTGANVLTF. The CDR3 DNA follows: TGCAGCGTTGACGGCGGGACTGGGGCCAACGTCCTGACTTTC.

V and J are TRBV21-1 and TRBJ1-4. TRBV21-1 is a pseudogene. The CDR3 consists of 13 residues. CDR3 residues: CASRGRAGEKLFF. The DNA for the CDR3 is TGTGCCAGCAGAGGGAGGGCGGGTGAAAAACTGTTTTTT.